This T cell receptor (beta chain) appears in the sequencing data of a study of control samples from healthy donors and cancer patients. This CDR3 is built from 13 residues. Germline CDR1 reads LNHDA; CDR2 reads SQIVND (reference sequence). V was clipped by 4 bases and J by 6 bases, with 12 bases between them. The method was immunoSEQ multiplex PCR; TCRdb's version includes in-frame clones alone and lacks a portion of them. Among over 150,000 clones listed, 85% to 95% were seen once. Sequenced sample: blood. This clonotype was sampled from a woman under 30 in good health. The chain employs TRBV19 and TRBJ1-2; D remains ambiguous. Written as DNA, the CDR3 is TGTGCCAGTAGTAAGGACGGAAGGAATGGCTACACCTTC. This translates into CASSKDGRNGYTF.